This T cell receptor beta chain came from a study of T cells after yellow fever vaccination. Study conclusions and caveats: Subsequent to the booster, the majority of primary-vaccination clones reappeared (around 96% CD4, roughly 90% CD8).

TCR cDNA was made by 5'RACE template switching, adding a universal primer site and UMIs. TCRdb analysed the 5' RACE reads with MiXCR anew, one entry per CDR3 protein. The sample lists 240,000 or so distinct CDR3 sequences, about 7% occurring once. Concerning this clonotype: What it binds is unknown.

The receptor was derived from a man aged 25-40 years who received the YFV17D yellow fever vaccine. Sequenced material: CD4+ T cells sorted from PBMCs, taken 15 days after the yellow fever booster vaccination.

The CDR3 nucleotides read TGTGCCAGCAGTTCTCGGGTGGACAGGGCTGGGGAGCTGTTTTTT. Translation: CASSSRVDRAGELFF. The chain combines TRBV5-4 with TRBJ2-2; TRBD1 agrees at 8 bases. The CDR3 sequence is 15 residues long. Germline V gene data show CDR1 as SGHNT and CDR2 as YYREEE (reference sequence). V was clipped by 5 bases and J by 8 bases; unmatched bases: 11. Full variable domain (rest looked up from reference TRBV5-4 and TRBJ2-2): ETGVTQSPTHLIKTRGQQVTLRCSSQSGHNTVSWYQQALGQGPQFIFQYYREEENGRGNFPPRFSGLQFPNYSSELNVNALELDDSALYLCASSSRVDRAGELFFGEGSRLTVL.